This TCR beta chain was documented in a study of technical replicates of blood from a few donors (dated 2017 in TCRdb). Library generation was performed with the immunoSEQ multiplex PCR assay. Not all clones reach the TCRdb copy of this immuneACCESS table, which keeps in-frame sequences only. Checked studies attribute under half of the gap to unresolved V genes and leave the rest unexplained. The sample table shows about 81,000 clones, and about 94% are seen once. Jointly, the top ten make up roughly 0.36% of the sample. The CDR3 measures 14 amino acids from cysteine to phenylalanine. Only the CDR3 part of the read is kept: 42 bases, read in frame from the first base. Cut back by 2 bases and 0 bases, the V and J ends lie 5 bases apart. The germline V gene provides CDR1 MNHEY and CDR2 SVGAGI. For this clone: Its antigen specificity is not known. No qualities accompany the bases; no much larger clone lies one base away.

Rearrangement joined TRBV6-5 to TRBJ1-3, with the D gene too uncertain to name. The receptor comes from a human donor in good health. Sample: T cells isolated from PBMCs. The DNA reads TGTGCCAGCAGTTACGGGAGCTCTGGAAACACCATATATTTT. Translated, it reads CASSYGSSGNTIYF.